This T cell receptor (beta chain) emerged from a study of T cell changes during pregnancy in multiple sclerosis (dated by TCRdb to about 2019). About the study as a whole: In women with multiple sclerosis, the researchers looked at how the T cell repertoire shifted as pregnancy progressed.

Comment on this clone: The antigen this receptor binds is unknown. Per-base quality was not reported, and no clone a single base away is much larger than it.

The CDR3, cysteine through phenylalanine, is 12 amino acids long. The kept DNA is CDR3 alone, 36 bases in frame from the first base. V lost 11 bases and J lost 4 bases; the stretch between them is 14 bases long. The germline V gene (reference sequence) specifies SEHNR as CDR1 and FQNEAQ as CDR2. Library preparation employed the immunoSEQ multiplex PCR assay. The source is immuneACCESS, and TCRdb retained only in-frame sequences with V and J called. Part of the clones is not carried over; for the studies checked, unresolved V genes explain less than half of this, and the remainder is unexplained. The sample has around 56,000 clones on record, about 89% of them singletons. The leading ten clones occupy roughly 1.8% of the sample.

This sequence uses TRBV7-9 and TRBJ1-1, and the D gene may be TRBD1, 5 bases matching. This material consisted of peripheral blood, taken after pregnancy. This TCR came from a female donor with multiple sclerosis, enrolled in a pregnancy study. The nucleotide sequence reads as follows: TGTGCCGCATTCAGGGTAATCACTGAAGCTTTCTTT. It specifies CAAFRVITEAFF.